Given below is one T cell receptor beta chain in context. The antigen is not known. The PCR employed 60 Vbeta primers together with 13 Jbeta primers. The method was immunoSEQ multiplex PCR; TCRdb's version includes in-frame clones alone and lacks a portion of them. The sample yields around 150,000 clones, roughly two thirds seen once. These data come from a study of cytomegalovirus exposure and HLA in healthy donors. General study results and limits: In vitro experiments confirmed that three CMV-associated chains were specific for CMV antigens.

Germline V gene lookup returns CDR1 LNHNV and CDR2 YYDKDF (reference sequence). V dropped 0 bases and J dropped 4 bases, with 9 bases sitting between them. The CDR3 length is 15 residues. The sequencing sample was made of PBMCs. The chain has TRBV15 and TRBJ2-2; no definite D call. This TCR derives from a human donor in good health. Here the CDR3 reads CATSRDWSGTGELFF. CDR3 coding DNA: TGTGCCACCAGCAGAGATTGGTCGGGCACCGGGGAGCTGTTTTTT.